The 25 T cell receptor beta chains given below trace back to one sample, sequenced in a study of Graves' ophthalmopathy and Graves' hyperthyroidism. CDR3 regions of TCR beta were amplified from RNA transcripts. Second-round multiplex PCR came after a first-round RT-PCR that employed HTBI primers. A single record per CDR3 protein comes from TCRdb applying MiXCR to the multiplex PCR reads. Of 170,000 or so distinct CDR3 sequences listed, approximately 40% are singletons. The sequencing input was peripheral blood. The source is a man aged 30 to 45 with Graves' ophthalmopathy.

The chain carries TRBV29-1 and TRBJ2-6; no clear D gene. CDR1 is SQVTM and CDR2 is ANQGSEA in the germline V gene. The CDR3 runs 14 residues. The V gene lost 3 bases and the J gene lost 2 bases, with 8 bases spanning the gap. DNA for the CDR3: TGCAGCGTTGATTCTGAACCTGGGGCCAACGTCCTGACTTTC. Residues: CSVDSEPGANVLTF.

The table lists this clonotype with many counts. The CDR3 DNA sequence: TGTGCCAGCAGTTACCCTTATCTCACCGGGACAGGGAACCAAGAGACCCAGTACTTC. Translating gives CASSYPYLTGTGNQETQYF. V is TRBV6-2 or TRBV6-3 and J is TRBJ2-5; 9 bases line up with TRBD1. V dropped 2 bases and J dropped 0; count of bases not matched to a gene: 13. The CDR3 covers 19 residues. Germline V gives CDR1 MNHEY, CDR2 SVGEGT.

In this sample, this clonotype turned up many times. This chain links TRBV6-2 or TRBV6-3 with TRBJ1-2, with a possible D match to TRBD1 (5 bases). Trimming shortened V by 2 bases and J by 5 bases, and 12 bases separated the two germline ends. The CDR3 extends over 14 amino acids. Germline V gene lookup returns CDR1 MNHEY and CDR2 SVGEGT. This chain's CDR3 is CASSYVTDLYGYTF. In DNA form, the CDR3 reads TGTGCCAGCAGTTACGTGACAGACCTTTATGGCTACACCTTC.

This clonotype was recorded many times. CDR3 coding DNA: TGTGCCAGCAGCGCGATTGACATATTCAATCAGCCCCAGCATTTT. Protein sequence: CASSAIDIFNQPQHF. This chain connects TRBV5-5 to TRBJ1-5, with D unclear. CDR1 and CDR2 from the germline V gene are SGHKS and YYEKEE (reference sequence). CDR3 length equals 15 residues. Deletions cut 4 bases from V and 3 bases from J, with 14 bases between.

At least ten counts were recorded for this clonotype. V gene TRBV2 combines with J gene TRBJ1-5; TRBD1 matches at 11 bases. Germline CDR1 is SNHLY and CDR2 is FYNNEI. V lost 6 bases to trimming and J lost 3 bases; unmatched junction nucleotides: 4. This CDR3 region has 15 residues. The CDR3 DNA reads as TGTGCCAGCAGGAAGGGACAGGGGGTCAATCAGCCCCAGCATTTT. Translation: CASRKGQGVNQPQHF. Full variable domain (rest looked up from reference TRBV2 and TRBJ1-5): EPEVTQTPSHQVTQMGQEVILRCVPISNHLYFYWYRQILGQKVEFLVSFYNNEISEKSEIFDDQFSVERPDGSNFTLKIRSTKLEDSAMYFCASRKGQGVNQPQHFGDGTRLSIL.

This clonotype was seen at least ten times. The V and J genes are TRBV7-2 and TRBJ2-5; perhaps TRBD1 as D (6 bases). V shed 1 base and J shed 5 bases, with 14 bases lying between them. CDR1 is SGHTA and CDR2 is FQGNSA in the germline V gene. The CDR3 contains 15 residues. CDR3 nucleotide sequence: TGTGCCAGCAGCTTAGTAGCACAGGGCTGGGAGACCCAGTACTTC. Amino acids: CASSLVAQGWETQYF.

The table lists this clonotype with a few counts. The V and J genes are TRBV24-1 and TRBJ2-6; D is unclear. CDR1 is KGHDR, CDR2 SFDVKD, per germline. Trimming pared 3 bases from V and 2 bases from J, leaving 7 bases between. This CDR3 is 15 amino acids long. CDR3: CATSDREAGANVLTF. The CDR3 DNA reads TGTGCCACCAGTGATCGCGAGGCTGGGGCCAACGTCCTGACTTTC.

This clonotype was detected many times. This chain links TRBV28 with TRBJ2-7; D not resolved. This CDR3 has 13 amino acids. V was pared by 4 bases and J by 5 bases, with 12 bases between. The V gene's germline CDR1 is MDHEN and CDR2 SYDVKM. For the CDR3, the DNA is TGTGCCAGCAGTTGGCAGGTCCACCACGAGCAGTACTTC. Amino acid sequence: CASSWQVHHEQYF.

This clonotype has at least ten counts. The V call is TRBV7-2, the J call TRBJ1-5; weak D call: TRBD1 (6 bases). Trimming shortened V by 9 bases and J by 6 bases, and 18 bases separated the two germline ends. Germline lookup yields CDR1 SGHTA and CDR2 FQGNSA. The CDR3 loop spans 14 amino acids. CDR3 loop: CASSPGRGSQPQHF. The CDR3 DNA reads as TGTGCCAGTTCCCCGGGAAGGGGGAGTCAGCCCCAGCATTTT.

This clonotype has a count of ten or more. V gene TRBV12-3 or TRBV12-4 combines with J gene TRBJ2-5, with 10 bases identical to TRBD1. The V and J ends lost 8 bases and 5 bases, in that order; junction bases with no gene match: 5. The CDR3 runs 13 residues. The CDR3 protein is CASGTGDRETQYF. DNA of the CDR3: TGTGCCAGCGGGACAGGGGATCGGGAGACCCAGTACTTC.

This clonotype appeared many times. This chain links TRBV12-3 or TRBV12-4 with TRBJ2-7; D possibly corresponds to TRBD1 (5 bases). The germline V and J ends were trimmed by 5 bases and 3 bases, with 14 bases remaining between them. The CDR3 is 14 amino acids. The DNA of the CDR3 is TGTGCCAGCAGTCCTAGACAGCAAAGCTACGAGCAGTACTTC. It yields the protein CASSPRQQSYEQYF.

The CDR3 region is CASSLPGQSYEQYF. CDR3 DNA sequence: TGTGCCAGCAGTTTACCCGGGCAGTCCTACGAGCAGTACTTC. The chain has TRBV28 and TRBJ2-7; no reliable D call. V dropped 2 bases and J dropped 1 base, with 9 bases sitting between them. The CDR3 covers 14 residues. Germline V CDR1 and CDR2: MDHEN, SYDVKM.

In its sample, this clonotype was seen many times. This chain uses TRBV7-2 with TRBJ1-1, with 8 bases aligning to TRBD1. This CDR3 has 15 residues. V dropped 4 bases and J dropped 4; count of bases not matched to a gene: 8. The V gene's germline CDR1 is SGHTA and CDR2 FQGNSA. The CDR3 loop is CASSYPTGVATEAFF. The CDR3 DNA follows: TGTGCCAGCAGCTACCCGACAGGGGTAGCCACTGAAGCTTTCTTT.

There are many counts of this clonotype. The CDR3: CATSDLHANYGYTF. CDR3 bases: TGTGCCACCAGTGATTTGCACGCTAACTATGGCTACACCTTC. V gene TRBV24-1 combines with J gene TRBJ1-2; unclear D gene. The V gene's germline CDR1 is KGHDR and CDR2 SFDVKD. The CDR3 has 14 residues. Trimming stripped 0 bases from V and 0 bases from J, with 4 bases between.

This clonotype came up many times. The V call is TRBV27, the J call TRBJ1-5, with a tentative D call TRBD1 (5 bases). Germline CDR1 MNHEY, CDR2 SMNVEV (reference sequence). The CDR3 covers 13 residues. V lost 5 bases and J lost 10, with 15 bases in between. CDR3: CASSQGWGVPQHF. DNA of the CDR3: TGTGCCAGCAGTCAAGGGTGGGGGGTCCCCCAGCATTTT.

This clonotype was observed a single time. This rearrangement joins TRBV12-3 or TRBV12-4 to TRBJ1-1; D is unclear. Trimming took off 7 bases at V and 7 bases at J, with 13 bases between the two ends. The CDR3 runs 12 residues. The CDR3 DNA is TGTGCCAGCACCTCCCCGTCGGGTGAAGCTTTCTTT. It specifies CASTSPSGEAFF.

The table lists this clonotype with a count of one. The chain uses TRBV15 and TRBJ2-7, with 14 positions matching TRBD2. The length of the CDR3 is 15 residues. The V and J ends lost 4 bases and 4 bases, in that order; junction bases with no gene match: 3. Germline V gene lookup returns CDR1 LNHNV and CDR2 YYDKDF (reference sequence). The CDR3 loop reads CATSTGTSGRYEQYF. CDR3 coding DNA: TGTGCCACCAGCACAGGGACTAGCGGGAGATACGAGCAGTACTTC.

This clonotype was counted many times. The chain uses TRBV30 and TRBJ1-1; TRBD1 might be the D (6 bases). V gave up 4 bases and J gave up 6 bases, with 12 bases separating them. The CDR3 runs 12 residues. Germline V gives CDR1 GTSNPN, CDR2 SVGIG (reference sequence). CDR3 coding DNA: TGTGCCTGGAACAGGGATGTGTCTGAAGCTTTCTTT. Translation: CAWNRDVSEAFF.

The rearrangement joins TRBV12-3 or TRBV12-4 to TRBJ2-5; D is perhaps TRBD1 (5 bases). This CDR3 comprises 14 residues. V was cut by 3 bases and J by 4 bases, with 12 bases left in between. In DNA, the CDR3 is TGTGCCAGCAGTTTGGGGCTGGGCCCAGAGACCCAGTACTTC. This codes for CASSLGLGPETQYF.

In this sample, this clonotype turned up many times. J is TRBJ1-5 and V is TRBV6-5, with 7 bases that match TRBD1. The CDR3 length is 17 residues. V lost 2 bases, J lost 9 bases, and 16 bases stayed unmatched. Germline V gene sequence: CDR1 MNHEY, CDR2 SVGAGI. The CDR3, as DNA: TGTGCCAGCAGTTACCCGACAGGGAGGGGATTGAGCGGGCCCCAGCATTTT. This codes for CASSYPTGRGLSGPQHF.

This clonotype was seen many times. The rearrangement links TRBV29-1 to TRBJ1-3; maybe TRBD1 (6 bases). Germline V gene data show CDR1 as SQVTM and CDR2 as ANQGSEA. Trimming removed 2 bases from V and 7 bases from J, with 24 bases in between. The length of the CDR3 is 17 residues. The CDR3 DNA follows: TGCAGCGTTGAAAGGGGAGGTGAGGGGACACTCAGGAACACCATATATTTT. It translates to CSVERGGEGTLRNTIYF. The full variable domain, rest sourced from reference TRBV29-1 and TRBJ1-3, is SAVISQKPSRDICQRGTSLTIQCQVDSQVTMMFWYRQQPGQSLTLIATANQGSEATYESGFVIDKFPISRPNLTFSTLTVSNMSPEDSSIYLCSVERGGEGTLRNTIYFGEGSWLTVV.

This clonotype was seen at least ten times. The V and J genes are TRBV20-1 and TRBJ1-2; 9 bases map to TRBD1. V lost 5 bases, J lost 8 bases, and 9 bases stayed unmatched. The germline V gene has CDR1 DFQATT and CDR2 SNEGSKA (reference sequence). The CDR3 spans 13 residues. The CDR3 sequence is CSAEDRGIDGYTF. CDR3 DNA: TGCAGTGCTGAAGACAGGGGGATAGACGGCTACACCTTC.

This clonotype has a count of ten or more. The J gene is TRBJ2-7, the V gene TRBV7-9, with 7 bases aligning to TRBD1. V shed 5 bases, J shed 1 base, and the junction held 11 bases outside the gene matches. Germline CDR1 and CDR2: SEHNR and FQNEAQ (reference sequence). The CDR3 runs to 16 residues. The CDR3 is CASSPPTGRNSYEQYF. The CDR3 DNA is TGTGCCAGCAGCCCTCCGACAGGGCGCAATTCCTACGAGCAGTACTTC.

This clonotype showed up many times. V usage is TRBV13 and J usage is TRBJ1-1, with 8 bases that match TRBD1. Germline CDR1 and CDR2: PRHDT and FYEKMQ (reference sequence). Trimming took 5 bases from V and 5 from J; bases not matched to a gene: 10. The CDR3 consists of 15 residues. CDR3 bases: TGTGCCAGCAGCGTACAGACAGGGGATTATACTGAAGCTTTCTTT. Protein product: CASSVQTGDYTEAFF.

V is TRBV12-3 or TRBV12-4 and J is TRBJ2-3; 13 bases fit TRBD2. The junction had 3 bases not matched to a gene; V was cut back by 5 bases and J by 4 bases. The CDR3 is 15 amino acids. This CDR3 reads CASSRTSGRADTQYF. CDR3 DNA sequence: TGTGCCAGCAGTCGGACTAGCGGGAGAGCAGATACGCAGTATTTT.